This T cell receptor (beta chain) was observed in a study of T cell responses to AZD1222 COVID-19 vaccine (dated by TCRdb to about 2021). General notes on the study: A total of 230 to 250 trial participants underwent TCR sequencing, of whom more than 200 had received two doses of AZD1222 and some 25 had received two doses of the MenACWY control vaccine. Trial participants were enrolled by age into 18-55, 56-69 and 70-plus year subgroups, with roughly 150, 30 and 60 TCR-sequenced participants respectively. What the authors observed across the whole study: Reportedly, close to half of the unique spike-specific TCRs recognized epitopes lying outside the regions that are mutated in the B.1.351 and B.1.1.7 variants. Participants were mostly white British and included more females than males, and it was suggested by the authors that clonal diversity may have been underestimated. Because no day 14 peak-response samples were available, the repertoires could be characterized only after the peak T cell response. In the small 56-69-year group, the increase in depth fell short of significance, most likely because of low power. Spike-specific TCR breadth and depth rose significantly after two AZD1222 doses compared with day 0 and with MenACWY recipients. Conclusions about previously exposed vaccinees were limited because only six AZD1222 recipients were SARS-CoV-2 seropositive at baseline. The whole spike protein was spanned by vaccine-associated CD4 TCRs, and dominant responses were seen in regions 160-218 and 743-854.

The germline V gene sets CDR1 to SNHLY and CDR2 to FYNNEI. The CDR3 spans 14 residues, from the cysteine through the phenylalanine. Only CDR3 DNA is held: 42 bases, read in frame from base 1. V drops 3 bases and J drops 7 bases, leaving 10 bases in between. The CDR3 regions of human TCRbeta chains were analyzed by immunosequencing. As for the authors' bioinformatics: Repertoire TCRs were matched against a reference library of SARS-CoV-2-specific TCRs generated with the MIRA antigen-specificity platform. Breadth was defined as the fraction of unique TCRs that were SARS-CoV-2-associated. Depth was defined as the fraction of total T cells that were SARS-CoV-2-associated. Using the MIRA data, every spike-specific TCR was mapped to the spike region that the TCR reacted to and assigned to either a CD4 or a CD8 class. Log10-transformed breadth and depth values were compared by one-way ANOVA with Sidak's multiple comparisons tests. TCRdb mirrors the immuneACCESS table, restricted to in-frame sequences. Some clones are absent from its copies; in checked studies, under half trace to an unresolved V gene, and the reason for the others is unknown. The V and J calls and clone size are taken from that table; D and trimming were inferred from the DNA. The sample includes some 25,000 clones, with more than 85% observed a single time. The ten largest clonotypes hold 7% to 8.5% of the sample.

Regarding this clone: Its antigen is still unknown. The input lacks base qualities; no much larger clone sits a single base away.

This specimen's time point label, interpreted: about 28 days (+/-7) after the second vaccine dose. AZD1222 recipients given second doses at about 4 weeks or at about 12 weeks were pooled, since spike-specific TCR depth and breadth were not found to differ between the two schedules. Samples from vaccinated people were obtained from the UK trials COV001 and COV002, which included a single-blind randomized controlled phase 2/3 trial of AZD1222 (ChAdOx1 nCoV-19) in healthy adults. For TCRbeta chain sequencing, PBMC samples from trial participants were taken at day 0 and at day 28 after the second dose.

The clonotype originates from an adult who received the AZD1222 COVID-19 vaccine. Specimen: peripheral blood, collected 28 days after the second AZD1222 dose. The receptor chain draws on TRBV2 and TRBJ1-6, and TRBD1 may be the D gene, going by 5 matching bases. The base sequence is TGTGCCAGCAGTGAGGGGGGGAGAAATTCACCCCTCCACTTT. It translates as CASSEGGRNSPLHF.